These 23 T cell receptor beta chains were all obtained from the same sample, sequenced in a study of cytomegalovirus exposure and HLA in healthy donors. This PCR relied on a set of 60 Vbeta primers and 13 Jbeta primers. Some clones are missing from TCRdb's copy, which holds only in-frame ones; the method was immunoSEQ multiplex PCR. The table shows about 220,000 clones, with over 65% occurring only once. The sequencing input was PBMCs. The receptors shown here come from a man younger than 35 in good health and CMV-seronegative.

The J gene is TRBJ1-2, the V gene TRBV6-5; 12 bases fit TRBD1. The CDR3 is made up of 15 amino acids. The V gene end was trimmed by 7 bases and the J gene end by 4 bases; junction bases not matched to a gene: 7. CDR1 and CDR2 from the germline V gene are MNHEY and SVGAGI. DNA of the CDR3: TGTGCCAGCACCCGGGACAGGGGGCGGGTCTATGGCTACACCTTC. Its translation: CASTRDRGRVYGYTF.

This clone was detected only a few times. The J gene is TRBJ2-2, the V gene TRBV9, with 10 bases identical to TRBD1. The CDR3 is 16 residues long. The germline V gene has CDR1 SGDLS and CDR2 YYNGEE. V gave up 5 bases and J gave up 4 bases; unmatched junction bases: 8. In DNA, the CDR3 is TGTGCCAGCAGAGATACGGGACAGGGGAGCACCGGGGAGCTGTTTTTT. It encodes CASRDTGQGSTGELFF.

This rearrangement joins TRBV11-3 to TRBJ2-5, with D tentatively TRBD2 (6 bases). The length of the CDR3 is 15 residues. Trimming pared 3 bases from V and 3 bases from J, leaving 14 bases between. Germline CDR1 reads SGHNT; CDR2 reads YENEEA. DNA of the CDR3: TGTGCCAGCAGCTTGGGACTCGGGGGAGAAGAGACCCAGTACTTC. Amino acid sequence: CASSLGLGGEETQYF. The whole variable domain, remainder taken from reference TRBV11-3 and TRBJ2-5, is EAGVVQSPRYKIIEKKQPVAFWCNPISGHNTLYWYLQNLGQGPELLIRYENEEAVDDSQLPKDRFSAERLKGVDSTLKIQPAELGDSAVYLCASSLGLGGEETQYFGPGTRLLVL.

The chain combines TRBV5-1 with TRBJ2-1; 9 bases align to TRBD1. V shed 0 bases and J 7 bases; nucleotides not matched to a gene: 5. Germline CDR1 SGHRS, CDR2 YFSETQ. This CDR3 is 15 amino acids long. The CDR3 loop reads CASSLATGGGNEQFF. The DNA for the CDR3 is TGCGCCAGCAGCTTGGCGACAGGGGGTGGTAATGAGCAGTTCTTC.

This clone was recorded only once. J is TRBJ1-1 and V is TRBV2; perhaps TRBD1 as D (5 bases). There are 13 residues in the CDR3. Per the germline V gene, CDR1 is SNHLY and CDR2 is FYNNEI. Trimming cost V 6 bases and J 1 base, with 9 bases left between them. The CDR3 DNA sequence: TGTGCCAGCAGAAAAGGACAGAACACTGAAGCTTTCTTT. It translates to CASRKGQNTEAFF.

This chain connects TRBV15 to TRBJ2-7; the D gene is possibly TRBD1 (6 bases). The V end was cut by 5 bases, the J end by 6 bases, with 11 bases between. Germline V lookup: CDR1 LNHNV, CDR2 YYDKDF (reference sequence). The CDR3 consists of 12 residues. In DNA, the CDR3 is TGTGCCACCAGCCTGACAGGCGGCGAGCAGTACTTC. Translated, it gives CATSLTGGEQYF.

The gene calls are TRBV7-8 and TRBJ2-6, with D perhaps TRBD1 (6 bases). Germline values: CDR1 SGHVS, CDR2 FQNEAQ. V lost 4 bases and J lost 3, with 13 bases in between. The CDR3 extends over 16 amino acids. CDR3 sequence: CASSSSRGNGANVLTF. The CDR3, as DNA: TGTGCCAGCAGCTCATCCAGGGGTAATGGGGCCAACGTCCTGACTTTC.

The rearrangement joins TRBV11-2 to TRBJ2-7; 7 nucleotides match TRBD1. The CDR3 has 14 residues. The V segment lost 5 bases and the J segment 0 bases; nucleotides outside the gene matches: 4. The V gene's germline CDR1 is SGHAT and CDR2 FQNNGV. The CDR3 spells CASSTDRISYEQYF. CDR3 nucleotide sequence: TGTGCCAGCAGCACGGACAGGATCTCCTACGAGCAGTACTTC.

This clone was counted a few times. J is TRBJ2-3 and V is TRBV10-2, with D maybe TRBD2 (5 bases). Trimming cost V 9 bases and J 0 bases, with 16 bases left between them. The CDR3 spans 15 residues. The germline V gene has CDR1 WSHSY and CDR2 SAAADI. The CDR3 reads CASQLEAFSTDTQYF. The CDR3 DNA follows: TGCGCCAGTCAACTGGAGGCTTTTAGCACAGATACGCAGTATTTT.

The rearrangement links TRBV28 to TRBJ2-6; TRBD2 matches at 7 bases. The germline V gene encodes CDR1 MDHEN and CDR2 SYDVKM. This CDR3 has 15 residues. The J segment lost 1 base and the V segment lost 3 bases, leaving 0 bases of the junction unmatched. The CDR3 reads CASSLGGSGANVLTF. The CDR3 nucleotides read TGTGCCAGCAGTTTGGGGGGGTCTGGGGCCAACGTCCTGACTTTC.

CDR3 DNA sequence: TGTGCCAGCAGGGCGACAGGGAATAGTGAAAAACTGTTTTTT. This encodes CASRATGNSEKLFF. This chain joins TRBV2 and TRBJ1-4, with 7 bases fitting TRBD1. The CDR3 contains 14 residues. V trimming: 6 bases; J trimming: 7 bases; junction bases outside the gene matches: 8. Germline CDR1 is SNHLY and CDR2 is FYNNEI. Variable domain in full (rest from reference TRBV2 and TRBJ1-4): EPEVTQTPSHQVTQMGQEVILRCVPISNHLYFYWYRQILGQKVEFLVSFYNNEISEKSEIFDDQFSVERPDGSNFTLKIRSTKLEDSAMYFCASRATGNSEKLFFGSGTQLSVL.

The V and J genes are TRBV21-1 and TRBJ2-7; TRBD1, the table's D call, was not compared with the DNA. TRBV21-1 counts as a pseudogene. The CDR3 runs to 16 residues. The DNA of the CDR3 is TGTGCCAGCAGCAATCCCGGGACAGAAGCGCCCTACGAGCAGTACTTC. This encodes CASSNPGTEAPYEQYF.

This clone appeared a few times. CDR3 protein: CASSPRRMYQETQYF. The CDR3 DNA reads as TGTGCCAGCAGCCCTAGGAGAATGTACCAAGAGACCCAGTACTTC. This rearrangement joins TRBV28 to TRBJ2-5; no firm D call. Trimming stripped 6 bases from V and 0 bases from J, with 14 bases between. Germline values: CDR1 MDHEN, CDR2 SYDVKM. The CDR3 totals 15 residues. Filled out from reference TRBV28 and TRBJ2-5, the complete variable domain reads DVKVTQSSRYLVKRTGEKVFLECVQDMDHENMFWYRQDPGLGLRLIYFSYDVKMKEKGDIPEGYSVSREKKERFSLILESASTNQTSMYLCASSPRRMYQETQYFGPGTRLLVL.

The DNA for the CDR3 is TGCGCCAGCAGTAACCGGGACAGGGAAAACACCGGGGAGCTGTTTTTT. Translation gives CASSNRDRENTGELFF. The chain links TRBV5-1 to TRBJ2-2; 9 bases agree with TRBD1. Germline loops: CDR1 SGHRS, CDR2 YFSETQ. Trimming removed 5 bases from V and 2 bases from J; junction bases left unmatched: 7. CDR3 size: 16 residues. Combining the CDR3 with reference TRBV5-1 and TRBJ2-2 gives the whole variable domain KAGVTQTPRYLIKTRGQQVTLSCSPISGHRSVSWYQQTPGQGLQFLFEYFSETQRNKGNFPGRFSGRQFSNSRSEMNVSTLELGDSALYLCASSNRDRENTGELFFGEGSRLTVL.

This chain connects TRBV18 to TRBJ2-7; 7 nucleotides match TRBD1. CDR1 and CDR2 (germline): KGHSH, LQKENI. CDR3 size: 15 residues. With V trimmed by 0 bases and J by 4 bases, 6 bases remained unmatched. The CDR3 DNA is TGTGCCAGCTCACCACCGTCACAGGGGCTGTACGAGCAGTACTTC. As protein: CASSPPSQGLYEQYF.

The chain carries TRBV7-3 and TRBJ2-1, with 10 nucleotides matching TRBD2. This CDR3 spans 16 amino acids. The germline V gene encodes CDR1 SGHTA and CDR2 FQGTGA. V lost 1 base to trimming and J lost 3 bases; unmatched junction nucleotides: 3. The CDR3 sequence is CASSLRASGSYNEQFF. The DNA of the CDR3 is TGTGCCAGCAGCTTAAGGGCTAGCGGGAGCTACAATGAGCAGTTCTTC. Drawing the rest from reference TRBV7-3 and TRBJ2-1, the complete variable domain is GAGVSQTPSNKVTEKGKYVELRCDPISGHTALYWYRQSLGQGPEFLIYFQGTGAADDSGLPNDRFFAVRPEGSVSTLKIQRTERGDSAVYLCASSLRASGSYNEQFFGPGTRLTVL.

The chain carries TRBV29-1 and TRBJ2-1; 7 nucleotides line up with TRBD1. CDR1 is SQVTM and CDR2 is ANQGSEA in the germline V gene. The length of the CDR3 is 14 residues. The V gene end was trimmed by 4 bases and the J gene end by 2 bases; junction bases not matched to a gene: 5. The CDR3 region is CSVVVQGAYNEQFF. The CDR3 bases are TGCAGCGTTGTAGTGCAGGGGGCCTACAATGAGCAGTTCTTC.

The rearrangement uses TRBV7-8 and TRBJ1-1; D is possibly TRBD1 (5 bases). Germline values: CDR1 SGHVS, CDR2 FQNEAQ. V dropped 2 bases and J dropped 2 bases, with 9 bases sitting between them. This CDR3 is 14 amino acids long. The CDR3 DNA follows: TGTGCCAGCAGCTTATCGACAGCTAACACTGAAGCTTTCTTT. This gives the protein CASSLSTANTEAFF.

This chain links TRBV6-1 with TRBJ2-5, with D maybe TRBD2 (6 bases). Trimming removed 4 bases from V and 0 bases from J, with 6 bases in between. There are 13 residues in the CDR3. Germline-derived CDR1 and CDR2 are MNHNS and SASEGT. CDR3 region: CASSGDYQETQYF. DNA of the CDR3: TGTGCCAGCAGTGGGGACTACCAAGAGACCCAGTACTTC.

There are a few counts of this clone. The chain combines TRBV7-9 with TRBJ1-1; 7 nucleotides align to TRBD1. This CDR3 spans 15 amino acids. Germline CDR1 is SEHNR and CDR2 is FQNEAQ (reference sequence). The junction had 3 bases not matched to a gene; V was cut back by 2 bases and J by 0 bases. In DNA form, the CDR3 reads TGTGCCAGCAGCTTAAGACAGGGTATGAACACTGAAGCTTTCTTT. Amino acids: CASSLRQGMNTEAFF.

This clone was observed a few times. The chain employs TRBV19 and TRBJ1-2; D perhaps matches TRBD1 (6 bases). The V and J ends lost 0 bases and 4 bases respectively, with 12 bases between them. CDR1 is LNHDA, CDR2 SQIVND, per germline (reference sequence). CDR3 length: 15 amino acids. The CDR3 nucleotides read TGTGCCAGTAGTATAGAGGGGGCGCGTGGCTATGGCTACACCTTC. Translated, it gives CASSIEGARGYGYTF.

The rearrangement uses TRBV19 and TRBJ2-2, with 8 bases that match TRBD1. Germline trimming cut 4 bases from V and 1 base from J; bases unmatched to any gene: 5. The CDR3 spans 16 residues. CDR1 and CDR2 (germline): LNHDA, SQIVND (reference sequence). The CDR3 DNA follows: TGTGCCAGTAGTACGAGGGGACAGGTGAACACCGGGGAGCTGTTTTTT. It codes for CASSTRGQVNTGELFF.

This clone appeared once. V usage is TRBV28 and J usage is TRBJ2-3; 12 bases line up with TRBD2. This CDR3 is built from 16 residues. Trimming took 6 bases from V and 6 from J; bases not matched to a gene: 10. The germline V gene has CDR1 MDHEN and CDR2 SYDVKM. This CDR3 is CASSETSGRTPDTQYF. The CDR3 coding sequence is TGTGCCAGCAGCGAAACTAGCGGGAGGACCCCCGATACGCAGTATTTT.